The TCR beta chain under discussion was sequenced for a study of OX40 agonist ivuxolimab in advanced cancers. Study context: Subjects had a mean age of about 65 years, with a range of roughly 20 to 80; approximately 83% were male. Notes on the study in general: Partial responders dosed at 0.1-3.0 mg/kg displayed clonal expansion ranking among the lowest. With doses of 0.1 to 3.0 mg/kg, CD4+ and CD8+ blood T cells had undergone clonal expansion by week 6. The specificity for antigen of the expanded peripheral T cells was not determined.

About this clone itself: Its antigen is as yet unknown.

The data were produced by immunoSEQ multiplex PCR, yet TCRdb's version contains in-frame clones alone and is incomplete. The sample holds tens of thousands of clones, 85% to 90% seen once. The germline gives CDR1 SGHRS, CDR2 YFSETQ. V was shortened by 4 bases and J by 2 bases, with 14 bases between the two germline ends. The CDR3 totals 15 residues. Material: CD4+ or CD8+ T cells sorted from blood, obtained in a trial of the OX40 agonist ivuxolimab. This TCR derives from an adult with an advanced solid tumor such as melanoma, head and neck, liver or kidney cancer. This chain connects TRBV5-1 to TRBJ2-3; no reliable D call. The chain's CDR3 is CASSKMSGYTDTQYF. The DNA for the CDR3 is TGCGCCAGCAGCAAGATGTCGGGTTACACAGATACGCAGTATTTT.